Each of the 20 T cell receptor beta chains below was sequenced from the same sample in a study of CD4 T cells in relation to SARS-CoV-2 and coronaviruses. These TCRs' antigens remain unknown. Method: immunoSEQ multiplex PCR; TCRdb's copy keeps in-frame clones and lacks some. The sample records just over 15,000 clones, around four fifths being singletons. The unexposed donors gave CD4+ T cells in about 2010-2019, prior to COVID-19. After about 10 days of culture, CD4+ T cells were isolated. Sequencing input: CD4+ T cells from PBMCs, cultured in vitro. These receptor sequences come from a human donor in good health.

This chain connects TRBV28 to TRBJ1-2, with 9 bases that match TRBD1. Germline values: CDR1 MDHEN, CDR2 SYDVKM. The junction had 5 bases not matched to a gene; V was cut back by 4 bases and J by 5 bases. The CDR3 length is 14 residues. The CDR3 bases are TGTGCCAGCAGTTGGGACAGGGATAGTTATGGCTACACCTTC. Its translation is CASSWDRDSYGYTF.

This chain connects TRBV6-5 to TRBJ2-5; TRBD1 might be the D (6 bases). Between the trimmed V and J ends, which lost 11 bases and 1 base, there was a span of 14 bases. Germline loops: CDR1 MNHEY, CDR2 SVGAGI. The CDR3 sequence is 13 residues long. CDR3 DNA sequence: TGTGCCGGCCGGGACATCATCCAAGAGACCCAGTACTTC. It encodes CAGRDIIQETQYF.

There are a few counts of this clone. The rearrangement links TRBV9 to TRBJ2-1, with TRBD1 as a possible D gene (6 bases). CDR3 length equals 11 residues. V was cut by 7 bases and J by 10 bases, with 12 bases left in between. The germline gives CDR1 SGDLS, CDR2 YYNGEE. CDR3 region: CASAAGDEQFF. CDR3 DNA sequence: TGTGCCAGCGCTGCAGGGGACGAGCAGTTCTTC.

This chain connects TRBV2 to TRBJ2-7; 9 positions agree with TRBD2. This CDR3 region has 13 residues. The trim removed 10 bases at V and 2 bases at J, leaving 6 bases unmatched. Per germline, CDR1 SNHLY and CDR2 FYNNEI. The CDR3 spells CATQAGGTYEQYF. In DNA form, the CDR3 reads TGTGCCACCCAAGCGGGAGGAACCTACGAGCAGTACTTC.

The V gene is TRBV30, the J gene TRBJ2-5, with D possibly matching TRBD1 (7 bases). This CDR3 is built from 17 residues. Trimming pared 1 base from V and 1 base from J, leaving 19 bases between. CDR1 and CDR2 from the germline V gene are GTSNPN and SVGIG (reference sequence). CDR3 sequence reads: CAWSGGDSKLRQETQYF. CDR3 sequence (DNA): TGTGCCTGGAGTGGGGGGGACAGTAAACTCCGCCAAGAGACCCAGTACTTC.

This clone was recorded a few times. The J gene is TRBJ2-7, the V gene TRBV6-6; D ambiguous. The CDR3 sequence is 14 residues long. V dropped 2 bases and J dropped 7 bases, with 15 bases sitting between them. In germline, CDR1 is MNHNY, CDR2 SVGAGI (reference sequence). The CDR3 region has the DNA TGTGCCAGCAGTTACCTCCGAGGTTCTGGAGAGCAGTACTTC. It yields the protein CASSYLRGSGEQYF.

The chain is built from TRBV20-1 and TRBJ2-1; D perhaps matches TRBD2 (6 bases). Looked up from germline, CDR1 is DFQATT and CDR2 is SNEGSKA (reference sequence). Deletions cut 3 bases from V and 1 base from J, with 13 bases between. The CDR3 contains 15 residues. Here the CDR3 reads CSASEPSESYNEQFF. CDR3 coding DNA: TGCAGTGCTAGTGAGCCTAGCGAGTCCTACAATGAGCAGTTCTTC.

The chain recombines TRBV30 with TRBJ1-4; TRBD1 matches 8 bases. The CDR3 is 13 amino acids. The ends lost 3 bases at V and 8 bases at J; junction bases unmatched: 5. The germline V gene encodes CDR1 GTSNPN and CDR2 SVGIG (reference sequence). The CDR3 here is CAWSRDRREKLFF. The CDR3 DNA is TGTGCCTGGAGCCGGGACAGGAGAGAAAAACTGTTTTTT.

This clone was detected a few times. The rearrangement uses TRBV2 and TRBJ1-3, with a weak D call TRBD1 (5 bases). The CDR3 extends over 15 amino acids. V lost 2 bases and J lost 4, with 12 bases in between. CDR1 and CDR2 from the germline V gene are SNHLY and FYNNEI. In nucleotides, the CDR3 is TGTGCCAGCAGTGAATCTCCGACAGCCGGAAACACCATATATTTT. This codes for CASSESPTAGNTIYF.

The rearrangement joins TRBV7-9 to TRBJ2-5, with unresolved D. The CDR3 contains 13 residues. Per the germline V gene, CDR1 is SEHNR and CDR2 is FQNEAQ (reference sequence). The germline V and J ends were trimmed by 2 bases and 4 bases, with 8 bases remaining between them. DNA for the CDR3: TGTGCCAGCAGCTTATTTGATGGAGAGACCCAGTACTTC. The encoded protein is CASSLFDGETQYF. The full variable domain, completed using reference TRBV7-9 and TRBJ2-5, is DTGVSQNPRHKITKRGQNVTFRCDPISEHNRLYWYRQTLGQGPEFLTYFQNEAQLEKSRLLSDRFSAERPKGSFSTLEIQRTEQGDSAMYLCASSLFDGETQYFGPGTRLLVL.

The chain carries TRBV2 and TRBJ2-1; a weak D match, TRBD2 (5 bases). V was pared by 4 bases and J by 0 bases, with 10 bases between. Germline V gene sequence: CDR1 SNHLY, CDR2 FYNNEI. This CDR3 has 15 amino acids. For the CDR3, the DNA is TGTGCCAGCAGTGTGACTATGAGCTCCTACAATGAGCAGTTCTTC. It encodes CASSVTMSSYNEQFF.

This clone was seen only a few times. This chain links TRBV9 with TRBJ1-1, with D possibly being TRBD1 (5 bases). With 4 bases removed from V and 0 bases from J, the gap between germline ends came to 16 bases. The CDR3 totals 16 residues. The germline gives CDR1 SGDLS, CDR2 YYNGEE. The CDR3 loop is CASSKTTALMNTEAFF. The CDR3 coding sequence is TGTGCCAGCAGCAAAACGACAGCTTTGATGAACACTGAAGCTTTCTTT.

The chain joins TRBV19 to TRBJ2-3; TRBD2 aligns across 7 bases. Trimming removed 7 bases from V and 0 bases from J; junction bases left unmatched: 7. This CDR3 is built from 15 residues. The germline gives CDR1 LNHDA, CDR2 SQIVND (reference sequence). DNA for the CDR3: TGTGCCAGTACTGTAGCGGGTCCCAGCACAGATACGCAGTATTTT. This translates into CASTVAGPSTDTQYF.

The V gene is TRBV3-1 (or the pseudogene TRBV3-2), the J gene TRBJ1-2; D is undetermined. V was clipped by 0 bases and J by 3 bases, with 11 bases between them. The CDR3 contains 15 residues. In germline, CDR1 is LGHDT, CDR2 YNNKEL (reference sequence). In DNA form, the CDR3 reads TGTGCCAGCAGCCAAGATGAGGGCAGGCACTATGGCTACACCTTC. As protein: CASSQDEGRHYGYTF.

CDR3 residues: CAWSVARTGGNQPQHF. The CDR3 DNA reads TGTGCCTGGAGTGTTGCTAGGACAGGCGGCAATCAGCCCCAGCATTTT. This chain connects TRBV30 to TRBJ1-5; 7 bases align to TRBD1. Germline V gene sequence: CDR1 GTSNPN, CDR2 SVGIG (reference sequence). Trimming cost V 0 bases and J 2 bases; bases outside gene matches: 7. This CDR3 has 16 amino acids. Complete variable domain (other parts from reference TRBV30 and TRBJ1-5): SQTIHQWPATLVQPVGSPLSLECTVEGTSNPNLYWYRQAAGRGLQLLFYSVGIGQISSEVPQNLSASRPQDRQFILSSKKLLLSDSGFYLCAWSVARTGGNQPQHFGDGTRLSIL.

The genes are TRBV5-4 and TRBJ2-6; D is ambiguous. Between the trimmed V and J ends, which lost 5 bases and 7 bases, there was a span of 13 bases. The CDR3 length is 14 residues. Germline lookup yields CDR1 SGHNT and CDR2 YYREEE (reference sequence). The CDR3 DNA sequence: TGTGCCAGCAGGAGATCCGAAGGCGCCAACGTCCTGACTTTC. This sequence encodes CASRRSEGANVLTF.

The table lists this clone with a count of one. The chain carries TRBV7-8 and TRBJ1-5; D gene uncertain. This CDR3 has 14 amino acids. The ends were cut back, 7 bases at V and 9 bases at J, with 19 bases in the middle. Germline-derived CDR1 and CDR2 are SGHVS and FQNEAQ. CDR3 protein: CASTPVREGPPQHF. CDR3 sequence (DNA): TGTGCCAGCACCCCCGTGCGGGAGGGTCCGCCCCAGCATTTT.

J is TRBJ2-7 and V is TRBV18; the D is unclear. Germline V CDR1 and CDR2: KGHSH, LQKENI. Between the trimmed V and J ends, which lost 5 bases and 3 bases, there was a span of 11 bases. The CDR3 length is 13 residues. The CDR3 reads CASSSGPSYEQYF. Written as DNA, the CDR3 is TGTGCCAGCTCATCGGGCCCCAGCTACGAGCAGTACTTC.

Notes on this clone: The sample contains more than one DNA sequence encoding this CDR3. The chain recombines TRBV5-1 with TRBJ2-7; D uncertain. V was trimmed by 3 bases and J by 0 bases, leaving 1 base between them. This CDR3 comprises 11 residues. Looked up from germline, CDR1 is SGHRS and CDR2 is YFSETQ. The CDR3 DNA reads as TGCGCCAGCAGCTCCTCCTACGAGCAGTACTTC. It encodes CASSSSYEQYF.

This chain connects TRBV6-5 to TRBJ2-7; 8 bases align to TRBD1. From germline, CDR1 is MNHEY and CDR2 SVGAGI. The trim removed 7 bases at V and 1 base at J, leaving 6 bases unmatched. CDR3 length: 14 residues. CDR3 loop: CASKLGQGSYEQYF. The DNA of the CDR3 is TGTGCCAGCAAACTTGGACAGGGTTCCTACGAGCAGTACTTC.